What follows are 27 T cell receptor beta chains derived from one specimen sequenced in a study of identifying expanded T cells in peripheral blood. Generated by immunoSEQ multiplex PCR, the TCRdb table keeps only in-frame clones and is missing some. Of approximately 110,000 clones listed, roughly 90% are singletons. Input material: blood. Receptors were obtained from a person aged 18-70 years in good health.

The chain uses TRBV28 and TRBJ2-1, with D perhaps matching TRBD1 (6 bases). The CDR3 length is 15 residues. Germline V gene data show CDR1 as MDHEN and CDR2 as SYDVKM. V was trimmed by 5 bases and J by 6 bases, leaving 17 bases between them. The CDR3 here is CASSELTARGNEQFF. As DNA, the CDR3 is TGTGCCAGCAGTGAACTGACAGCCAGGGGCAATGAGCAGTTCTTC. Drawing the rest from reference TRBV28 and TRBJ2-1, the complete variable domain is DVKVTQSSRYLVKRTGEKVFLECVQDMDHENMFWYRQDPGLGLRLIYFSYDVKMKEKGDIPEGYSVSREKKERFSLILESASTNQTSMYLCASSELTARGNEQFFGPGTRLTVL.

This clone was seen a single time. CDR3 nucleotides: TGTGCCAGCAGCGATACTAGCGGGGGTGGAGAGACCCAGTACTTC. Translating gives CASSDTSGGGETQYF. The V and J genes are TRBV2 and TRBJ2-5; TRBD2 aligns across 11 bases. The CDR3 runs 15 residues. With 6 bases clipped from V and 4 bases from J, the junction kept 7 bases outside the gene matches. Germline lookup yields CDR1 SNHLY and CDR2 FYNNEI.

In the case of this clone: The junction does not match germline at one end; this may be a read error. This rearrangement joins TRBV7-6 to TRBJ2-3, with TRBD2 identical over 11 bases. The V gene's germline CDR1 is SGHVS and CDR2 FNYEAQ. The CDR3 totals 16 residues. CDR3 sequence reads: CASSLAGGTSTDTQYF. The CDR3 DNA reads TGTGCCAGCAGCCTAGCGGGGGGAACTAGCACAGATACGCAGTATTTT.

J is TRBJ2-1 and V is TRBV19; D may be TRBD2 (5 bases). From germline, CDR1 is LNHDA and CDR2 SQIVND (reference sequence). V gave up 9 bases and J gave up 4 bases, with 19 bases separating them. The length of the CDR3 is 15 residues. CDR3 sequence: CASATSGGSYNEQFF. The CDR3 DNA follows: TGTGCCAGCGCTACAAGTGGCGGGTCTTACAATGAGCAGTTCTTC.

The V and J genes are TRBV18 and TRBJ1-4; the match to TRBD1 covers 7 bases. Germline loops: CDR1 KGHSH, CDR2 LQKENI. Trimming took 8 bases from V and 6 from J; bases not matched to a gene: 9. This CDR3 region has 14 residues. The CDR3 bases are TGTGCCAGCATGAAAGGGGGCGCCGATGAAAAACTGTTTTTT. It encodes CASMKGGADEKLFF.

This clone was detected only once. J is TRBJ1-2 and V is TRBV5-8; D is undetermined. The CDR3 totals 13 residues. V lost 2 bases, J lost 4 bases, and 9 bases lay in between. Germline CDR1 SGHTS, CDR2 YDEGEE. As DNA, the CDR3 is TGTGCCAGCAGCTTCTTACACCTCTATGGCTACACCTTC. This encodes CASSFLHLYGYTF.

The chain recombines TRBV7-3 with TRBJ1-1, with 7 bases that match TRBD1. This CDR3 comprises 14 residues. V lost 5 bases and J lost 5; bases outside the gene matches: 8. In germline, CDR1 is SGHTA, CDR2 FQGTGA. The CDR3 DNA reads TGTGCCAGCAGCCTTGACAGGGTTGGAACTGAAGCTTTCTTT. Translating it yields CASSLDRVGTEAFF.

The chain has TRBV5-4 and TRBJ1-1, with 11 bases identical to TRBD1. Per the germline V gene, CDR1 is SGHNT and CDR2 is YYREEE (reference sequence). V shed 3 bases, J shed 0 bases, and the junction held 7 bases outside the gene matches. This CDR3 has 17 amino acids. In nucleotides, the CDR3 is TGTGCCAGCAGCTCCCGAGGACAGGGGGCTTTGAACACTGAAGCTTTCTTT. This codes for CASSSRGQGALNTEAFF.

The chain uses TRBV29-1 and TRBJ1-2, with a tentative D call TRBD1 (6 bases). V lost 3 bases and J lost 3, with 17 bases in between. Germline lookup yields CDR1 SQVTM and CDR2 ANQGSEA. There are 15 residues in the CDR3. CDR3 protein: CSVDRGAGSDYGYTF. DNA for the CDR3: TGCAGCGTTGATAGGGGGGCCGGGTCAGACTATGGCTACACCTTC.

This clone was found a few times. The chain has TRBV14 and TRBJ2-7; no definite D call. The length of the CDR3 is 13 residues. Germline CDR1 is SGHDN and CDR2 is FVKESK. Trimming pared 2 bases from V and 5 bases from J, leaving 10 bases between. The CDR3 sequence: CASSQIIRDEQYF. In DNA form, the CDR3 reads TGTGCCAGCAGCCAAATAATACGGGACGAGCAGTACTTC.

The gene calls are TRBV7-3 and TRBJ2-1, with D perhaps TRBD2 (5 bases). The V and J ends lost 4 bases and 2 bases respectively, with 12 bases between them. The CDR3 is 15 residues long. CDR1 SGHTA and CDR2 FQGTGA come from the germline V gene. CDR3 residues: CASSSRVSTYNEQFF. The CDR3 DNA is TGTGCCAGCAGCTCGAGGGTAAGCACCTACAATGAGCAGTTCTTC.

Note on this clone: One end of the junction fails to match germline, which may point to a read error. The chain joins TRBV10-3 to TRBJ1-2; the D gene is possibly TRBD1 (5 bases). This CDR3 is 14 amino acids long. Germline CDR1 ENHRY, CDR2 SYGVKD. The CDR3 protein is CASSEGSGQYGYTF. The CDR3 DNA reads TGTGCCAGCAGTGAAGGCTCGGGGCAGTATGGCTACACCTTC.

This clone appeared once. This rearrangement joins TRBV12-5 to TRBJ2-5; a possible D gene is TRBD1 (6 bases). The CDR3 has 13 amino acids. V was pared by 7 bases and J by 5 bases, with 14 bases between. CDR1 and CDR2 from the germline V gene are LGHNT and FRNRAP. CDR3 loop: CASAGTLRETQYF. CDR3 DNA sequence: TGTGCTAGTGCTGGGACATTAAGGGAGACCCAGTACTTC.

This chain links TRBV28 with TRBJ2-5; D is ambiguous. V was clipped by 6 bases and J by 1 base, with 15 bases between them. Germline CDR1 MDHEN, CDR2 SYDVKM. The CDR3 totals 15 residues. In DNA form, the CDR3 reads TGTGCCAGCAGCCCTCAACTTCGACCCCAAGAGACCCAGTACTTC. Translated: CASSPQLRPQETQYF.

The table lists this clone with a few counts. The gene calls are TRBV10-3 and TRBJ2-2; 8 bases fit TRBD1. CDR1 and CDR2 (germline): ENHRY, SYGVKD. V lost 6 bases to trimming and J lost 0 bases; unmatched junction nucleotides: 9. The CDR3 spans 17 residues. In nucleotides, the CDR3 is TGTGCCATCAGCACAACACCAGGGGGCCCGAACACCGGGGAGCTGTTTTTT. Protein sequence: CAISTTPGGPNTGELFF.

This rearrangement joins TRBV7-2 to TRBJ2-1; D unclear. Germline CDR1 SGHTA, CDR2 FQGNSA. The V gene lost 7 bases and the J gene lost 3 bases, with 13 bases spanning the gap. The CDR3 loop spans 14 amino acids. In nucleotides, the CDR3 is TGTGCCAGCACCCCCCCCGGGCGCTACAATGAGCAGTTCTTC. Its translation is CASTPPGRYNEQFF.

This clone has only a few counts. In DNA, the CDR3 is TGTGCCAGCAGCCCCGGGACAGGCACAGATACGCAGTATTTT. Encoded protein: CASSPGTGTDTQYF. The rearrangement uses TRBV11-2 and TRBJ2-3, with TRBD1 matching over 7 bases. The CDR3 is 14 amino acids. J was trimmed by 1 base and V by 5 bases; bases with no gene match: 3. CDR1 SGHAT and CDR2 FQNNGV come from the germline V gene.

The chain couples TRBV2 to TRBJ2-7, with D perhaps TRBD1 (5 bases). V lost 6 bases, J lost 0 bases, and 12 bases lay in between. Germline V gene lookup returns CDR1 SNHLY and CDR2 FYNNEI. CDR3 length: 14 amino acids. The CDR3 reads CASRETAISYEQYF. CDR3 nucleotide sequence: TGTGCCAGCAGGGAGACAGCAATCTCCTACGAGCAGTACTTC.

This clone was detected only once. This chain connects TRBV2 to TRBJ2-7, with D uncertain. CDR1 is SNHLY and CDR2 is FYNNEI in the germline V gene. V was pared by 2 bases and J by 1 base, with 9 bases between. The CDR3 loop spans 14 amino acids. Here the CDR3 DNA reads TGTGCCAGCAGTGAAATTGGCAGATCCTACGAGCAGTACTTC. Encoded protein: CASSEIGRSYEQYF.

DNA of the CDR3: TGTGCCAGCAGTGAGAGGACCGTGGGGACCCAGTACTTC. This sequence encodes CASSERTVGTQYF. The chain has TRBV25-1 and TRBJ2-5; D not certain. Germline V gene data show CDR1 as MGHDK and CDR2 as SYGVNS. Trimming left V 3 bases short and J 7 bases short, with 12 bases between. The CDR3 spans 13 residues.

For the CDR3, the DNA is TGTGCCATCAGTGAGGGTACGACAGGGGATATGAACACTGAAGCTTTCTTT. Protein product: CAISEGTTGDMNTEAFF. The chain uses TRBV10-3 and TRBJ1-1; 8 bases are shared with TRBD1. Germline trimming cut 2 bases from V and 0 bases from J; bases unmatched to any gene: 8. CDR1 and CDR2 from the germline V gene are ENHRY and SYGVKD. This CDR3 comprises 17 residues.

The chain couples TRBV6-5 to TRBJ2-1; 13 bases line up with TRBD2. V trimming: 5 bases; J trimming: 8 bases; junction bases outside the gene matches: 6. Per germline, CDR1 MNHEY and CDR2 SVGAGI. This CDR3 has 15 amino acids. DNA for the CDR3: TGTGCCAGCAGTACCGGGACTAGCGGGATTCATGAGCAGTTCTTC. This translates into CASSTGTSGIHEQFF.

This sequence joins TRBV28 and TRBJ2-7, with D tentatively TRBD2 (6 bases). Germline assignment: CDR1 MDHEN and CDR2 SYDVKM. The CDR3 totals 14 residues. V gave up 6 bases and J gave up 3 bases, with 15 bases separating them. CDR3 protein: CASRGVRRDYEQYF. The CDR3 region has the DNA TGTGCCAGCAGGGGGGTGCGGAGGGACTACGAGCAGTACTTC.

J is TRBJ2-2 and V is TRBV10-1; 8 bases fit TRBD2. The germline CDR1 and CDR2 sequences are WNHNN and SYGVQD (reference sequence). The CDR3 is 14 amino acids. The trim removed 6 bases at V and 4 bases at J, leaving 4 bases unmatched. CDR3 in DNA: TGCGCCAGCAGAGCGGGAGCGGGCACCGGGGAGCTGTTTTTT. Amino acid sequence: CASRAGAGTGELFF.

This chain uses TRBV7-2 with TRBJ2-1, with 10 nucleotides matching TRBD2. The germline gives CDR1 SGHTA, CDR2 FQGNSA. The CDR3 runs to 16 residues. V lost 3 bases to trimming and J lost 9 bases; unmatched junction nucleotides: 11. Here the CDR3 reads CASSFPAGGLRGEQFF. In DNA, the CDR3 is TGTGCCAGCAGCTTCCCAGCGGGAGGGCTAAGGGGTGAGCAGTTCTTC. The variable domain in full, with the rest retrieved from reference TRBV7-2 and TRBJ2-1, is GAGVSQSPSNKVTEKGKDVELRCDPISGHTALYWYRQSLGQGLEFLIYFQGNSAPDKSGLPSDRFSAERTGGSVSTLTIQRTQQEDSAVYLCASSFPAGGLRGEQFFGPGTRLTVL.

The chain combines TRBV7-9 with TRBJ2-7, with 9 nucleotides matching TRBD1. Trimming at V came to 2 bases and at J to 4 bases, leaving 3 bases not matched to a gene. CDR1 SEHNR and CDR2 FQNEAQ come from the germline V gene (reference sequence). The CDR3 runs to 14 residues. As DNA, the CDR3 is TGTGCCAGCAGCTTACCGGGACAGGGTTACGAGCAGTACTTC. It translates to CASSLPGQGYEQYF.

V usage is TRBV5-4 and J usage is TRBJ1-3; no clear D. The V end lost 2 bases, the J end lost 9 bases, and 18 bases lay between the germline ends. The CDR3 length is 15 residues. Germline V lookup: CDR1 SGHNT, CDR2 YYREEE (reference sequence). CDR3: CASSFGEARGATIYF. CDR3 DNA: TGTGCCAGCAGCTTTGGGGAAGCTAGAGGTGCCACCATATATTTT.